These T cell receptor beta chains were read from a single sample in a study of shared clonotypes between healthy human individuals. Produced via immunoSEQ multiplex PCR; TCRdb's table is partial and in-frame only. The sample lists some 2.1 million clones, around 96% occurring once. The sequenced sample was naive CD8+ T cells sorted from blood. These receptors were obtained from a man between 18 and 29 years old in good health. The CDR3 runs from the conserved cysteine through the conserved F or W. A D gene is named only where the DNA matches it firmly. Size is omitted from some rows. Given values are once, few, many or a class for expanded clones.

abundance	v_gene	d_gene	j_gene	CDR3aa	CDR3nt
NA	TRBV5-6	NA	TRBJ2-7	CASSLGGGYEQYF	TGTGCCAGCAGCCTGGGAGGTGGCTACGAGCAGTACTTC
NA	TRBV4-3	NA	TRBJ1-1	CASSQGGEGTEAFF	TGCGCCAGCAGCCAAGGTGGTGAGGGTACGGAAGCTTTCTTT
NA	TRBV27	NA	TRBJ2-6	CASSLTGTHGANVLTF	TGTGCCAGCAGTTTGACAGGTACACACGGGGCCAACGTCCTGACTTTC
NA	TRBV10-3	NA	TRBJ1-2	CAIDVTGLGNYGYTF	TGTGCCATAGACGTTACAGGGTTAGGGAACTATGGCTACACCTTC
NA	TRBV4-1	NA	TRBJ2-7	CASSQEAAVAYEQYF	TGCGCCAGCAGCCAAGAGGCTGCGGTCGCGTACGAGCAGTACTTC
NA	TRBV15	NA	TRBJ2-3	CATSSPDWPSTDTQYF	TGTGCCACCAGCAGTCCGGACTGGCCGAGCACAGATACGCAGTATTTT
NA	TRBV7-9	NA	TRBJ2-7	CASSSEEGDSYEQYF	TGTGCCAGCAGCTCAGAGGAGGGAGACTCCTACGAGCAGTACTTC
once	TRBV27	TRBD1	TRBJ2-1	CASTGTVPYNEQFF	TGTGCCAGCACCGGGACAGTCCCCTACAATGAGCAGTTCTTC
NA	TRBV4-3	TRBD2	TRBJ2-7	CASSQASGSTYEQYF	TGCGCCAGCAGCCAAGCTAGCGGTTCTACCTACGAGCAGTACTTC
NA	TRBV15	NA	TRBJ1-2	CATSRLLDKNGYGYTF	TGTGCCACCAGCAGACTTCTAGACAAGAACGGTTATGGCTACACCTTC
NA	TRBV2	TRBD1	TRBJ2-4	CASIDRGKGNIQYF	TGTGCCAGCATAGACAGGGGCAAGGGAAACATTCAGTACTTC
NA	TRBV5-6	NA	TRBJ2-1	CASSPTTSSYNEQFF	TGTGCCAGCAGCCCCACGACTAGCTCCTACAATGAGCAGTTCTTC
once	TRBV27	NA	TRBJ2-7	CASSLSVEGPNYEQYF	TGTGCCAGCAGTTTATCGGTGGAGGGCCCCAACTACGAGCAGTACTTC
NA	TRBV6-5	NA	TRBJ2-3	CASATMRVTTDTQYF	TGTGCCAGCGCAACAATGAGAGTTACGACAGATACGCAGTATTTT
NA	TRBV2	TRBD1	TRBJ1-1	CASSESPTGINTEAFF	TGTGCCAGCAGTGAATCCCCGACAGGGATTAACACTGAAGCTTTCTTT
NA	TRBV28	TRBD1	TRBJ2-7	CASSLPGTGTYEQYF	TGTGCCAGCAGTCTACCCGGGACAGGTACCTACGAGCAGTACTTC
NA	TRBV15	NA	TRBJ2-7	CATSTLAGSYEQYF	TGTGCCACCAGCACACTGGCGGGGTCCTACGAGCAGTACTTC
NA	TRBV11-2	TRBD2	TRBJ2-1	CASSFLADYNEQFF	TGTGCCAGCAGCTTTCTAGCGGACTACAATGAGCAGTTCTTC
NA	TRBV2	NA	TRBJ2-7	CASGGGQSYEQYF	TGTGCCAGCGGGGGGGGACAGTCCTACGAGCAGTACTTC
NA	TRBV13	NA	TRBJ1-5	CASSLGRGNQPQHF	TGTGCCAGCAGCCTAGGGAGAGGCAATCAGCCCCAGCATTTT
NA	TRBV25-1	NA	TRBJ2-7	CASSDPPGQSSYEQYF	TGTGCCAGCAGTGATCCCCCGGGGCAGAGCTCCTACGAGCAGTACTTC
NA	TRBV7-9	NA	TRBJ2-3	CASSSLSLGTDTQYF	TGTGCCAGCAGCTCCCTCTCGTTGGGCACAGATACGCAGTATTTT
NA	TRBV6-1	TRBD1	TRBJ2-7	CASSDQGVGTAATPSYEQYF	TGTGCCAGCAGTGACCAAGGAGTAGGGACAGCAGCGACCCCCTCCTACGAGCAGTACTTC
NA	TRBV6-6	NA	TRBJ2-5	CASSWRDKQETQYF	TGTGCCAGCAGTTGGCGGGACAAACAAGAGACCCAGTACTTC
NA	TRBV7-9	NA	TRBJ1-1	CASSLLGSEAFF	TGTGCCAGCAGCTTACTGGGGTCTGAAGCTTTCTTT
once	TRBV27	NA	TRBJ1-2	CASSFEGGYGYTF	TGTGCCAGCAGTTTTGAAGGGGGCTATGGCTACACCTTC
NA	TRBV7-2	TRBD1	TRBJ1-6	CASSYPTGVGSPLHF	TGTGCCAGCAGTTATCCGACAGGGGTAGGTTCACCCCTCCACTTT
NA	TRBV5-4	TRBD1	TRBJ2-7	CASSTPDRDPYEQYF	TGTGCCAGCAGCACGCCCGACAGGGACCCCTACGAGCAGTACTTC
NA	TRBV2	NA	TRBJ1-2	CASRAGPLNYGYTF	TGTGCCAGCCGCGCTGGGCCCTTAAACTATGGCTACACCTTC
NA	TRBV6-5	TRBD1	TRBJ1-2	CASSSATGNGYTF	TGTGCCAGCAGTTCCGCGACAGGGAATGGCTACACCTTC
NA	TRBV9	NA	TRBJ1-5	CASSAGTDSNQPQHF	TGTGCCAGCAGCGCGGGGACGGATAGCAATCAGCCCCAGCATTTT
NA	TRBV19	NA	TRBJ2-1	CATSSRASYNEQFF	TGTGCCACTTCAAGCAGGGCATCCTACAATGAGCAGTTCTTC
once	TRBV2	NA	TRBJ1-2	CASSEGGGLPLFYTF	TGTGCCAGCAGTGAAGGGGGAGGCCTTCCCCTCTTCTACACCTTC
NA	TRBV11-2	NA	TRBJ2-1	CASSLPGPNNEQFF	TGTGCCAGCAGCTTACCGGGACCAAACAATGAGCAGTTCTTC
NA	TRBV28	NA	TRBJ2-2	CASRGVGELFF	TGTGCCAGCCGAGGGGTCGGGGAGCTGTTTTTT
NA	TRBV6-5	TRBD2	TRBJ2-3	CASSPSGEADTQYF	TGTGCCAGCAGTCCGAGCGGGGAGGCAGATACGCAGTATTTT
NA	TRBV30	NA	TRBJ1-1	CAWSVRYPPMNTEAFF	TGTGCCTGGAGTGTACGGTATCCCCCCATGAACACTGAAGCTTTCTTT
NA	TRBV15	TRBD2	TRBJ2-1	CATLLRASGPSVHEQFF	TGTGCCACCCTACTTCGGGCTAGCGGGCCCTCGGTTCATGAGCAGTTCTTC
NA	TRBV2	NA	TRBJ1-3	CASEAGNTIYF	TGTGCCAGCGAAGCTGGAAACACCATATATTTT
NA	TRBV7-8	NA	TRBJ1-4	CASSYGPDEKLFF	TGTGCCAGCAGCTACGGACCGGATGAAAAACTGTTTTTT
NA	TRBV9	TRBD2	TRBJ2-5	CASSPGTSGRPQETQYF	TGTGCCAGCAGCCCCGGGACTAGCGGGAGGCCTCAAGAGACCCAGTACTTC
NA	TRBV9	NA	TRBJ2-5	CASSVDGQGMGETQYF	TGTGCCAGCAGCGTAGATGGCCAGGGCATGGGCGAGACCCAGTACTTC
NA	TRBV7-2	TRBD2	TRBJ2-7	CASSQTLAGGPGEQYF	TGTGCCAGCAGCCAGACCCTAGCGGGAGGGCCCGGCGAGCAGTACTTC
once	TRBV5-4	NA	TRBJ2-7	CASSLEAGRPYEQYF	TGTGCCAGCAGCTTGGAGGCAGGACGACCCTACGAGCAGTACTTC